The source of this T cell receptor (beta chain) is a study of cytomegalovirus exposure and HLA in healthy donors. In the study overall: A later analysis reported the 95 to 150 validation repertoires used the same platform as the approximately 650 first-cohort repertoires. Regarding the study as a whole: Researchers counted 150 to 200 TCR beta chains as cytomegalovirus-associated. Most observed TCR sequences were rare, whereas some public TCRs were detected in many donors. It was confirmed in vitro that three of the CMV-associated chains were specific for CMV antigens.

As for this clone: What it recognizes is unknown.

Assay used: immunoSEQ multiplex PCR; TCRdb lists only in-frame clones, some missing. The repertoire includes about 75,000 clones, around 85% of them detected once, and about 3% sits in the top ten. J was trimmed by 4 bases and V by 1 base; bases with no gene match: 10. Germline values: CDR1 LGHNA, CDR2 YNFKEQ. The CDR3 is 17 residues long. The sequence came from a man under 40 in good health and CMV-seronegative. The chain carries TRBV4-2 and TRBJ1-3, with 7 bases lining up with TRBD1. Sequencing was done on a sample of PBMCs. CDR3 residues: CASSQGNQGGTGNTIYF. CDR3 nucleotide sequence: TGTGCCAGCAGCCAAGGGAACCAAGGGGGCACGGGAAACACCATATATTTT.